The 6 T cell receptor beta chains below were found in one sample sequenced in a study of blood T cell repertoires in COVID-19 (TCRdb year 2020). The library relied on the immunoSEQ multiplex PCR assay. Entries here come from immuneACCESS through TCRdb and include only in-frame sequences with V and J called. Some clones fail to appear in such tables; in the studies checked, an unresolved V gene covers under half of the shortfall, and the cause of the remainder is unknown. The sample yields 300,000 to 400,000 clones; 90% were counted once. About 4% of the sample is held by the ten biggest clonotypes. Specimen: PBMCs or T cells enriched from blood (not recorded which). These receptors were obtained from a woman in her 30s who had been exposed to COVID-19.

This chain connects TRBV7-9 to TRBJ1-1; the D is unclear. The CDR3 runs to 12 residues. In germline, CDR1 is SEHNR, CDR2 FQNEAQ (reference sequence). V dropped 5 bases and J dropped 3 bases, with 7 bases sitting between them. The CDR3 bases are TGTGCCAGCAGCCGGGGTCACACTGAAGCTTTCTTT. Translated: CASSRGHTEAFF.

The rearrangement links TRBV4-3 to TRBJ1-2, with D tentatively TRBD1 (5 bases). Germline CDR1 reads LGHNA; CDR2 reads YSLEER. This CDR3 is built from 16 residues. Trimming left V 2 bases short and J 1 base short, with 14 bases between. CDR3: CASSQRRQSFNYGYTF. In DNA, the CDR3 is TGCGCCAGCAGCCAAAGGAGACAGAGTTTTAACTATGGCTACACCTTC.

V and J are TRBV4-3 and TRBJ1-5; D gene ambiguous. The ends were cut back, 0 bases at V and 7 bases at J, with 10 bases in the middle. The CDR3 spans 14 residues. CDR1 and CDR2 from the germline V gene are LGHNA and YSLEER. The CDR3: CASSQDLGGQPQHF. DNA of the CDR3: TGCGCCAGCAGCCAAGATCTGGGAGGGCAGCCCCAGCATTTT.

The chain carries TRBV11-2 and TRBJ1-2; a weak D match, TRBD1 (6 bases). The CDR3 length is 15 residues. CDR1 is SGHAT and CDR2 is FQNNGV in the germline V gene. V was trimmed by 5 bases and J by 3 bases, leaving 16 bases between them. The CDR3 loop is CASSPGVRTDYGYTF. DNA for the CDR3: TGTGCCAGCAGCCCAGGGGTACGGACCGACTATGGCTACACCTTC.

This chain uses TRBV2 with TRBJ1-4; possible D gene TRBD1, 6 bases. Trimming cost V 4 bases and J 3 bases, with 12 bases left between them. The CDR3 is made up of 15 amino acids. CDR1 is SNHLY, CDR2 FYNNEI, per germline. The CDR3 nucleotides read TGTGCCAGCAGTGGCACAGGGCGGCCTAATGAAAAACTGTTTTTT. Translating gives CASSGTGRPNEKLFF.

This rearrangement joins TRBV11-2 to TRBJ2-1; 10 positions agree with TRBD1. J was trimmed by 13 bases and V by 3 bases; bases with no gene match: 3. The germline CDR1 and CDR2 sequences are SGHAT and FQNNGV. This CDR3 spans 12 amino acids. The CDR3 is CASSFWDRGQFF. Written as DNA, the CDR3 is TGTGCCAGCAGCTTCTGGGACAGGGGCCAGTTCTTC.